This TCR beta chain was documented in a study of blood T cell repertoires in COVID-19. Turning to the study itself: Acute-phase and convalescent COVID-19 samples originated in the United States, Italy and Spain.

The germline V and J ends were trimmed by 1 base and 4 bases, with 8 bases remaining between them. The CDR3 is 13 amino acids. CDR1 is SGHVS, CDR2 FNYEAQ, per germline. The authors' processing: Nucleated cell counts were estimated from reference gene primer amplification. Profiling relied on immunoSEQ multiplex PCR, and the TCRdb table lists in-frame clones only, not all of them. V, J and clone size were drawn from that table, and D and trimming were deduced from the DNA. The sample shows 110,000 or so clones, more than 75% of them seen only once. The TCR sequence derives from a woman aged 40 to 50 with acute or convalescent COVID-19. The gene calls are TRBV7-6 and TRBJ2-7; the D gene is possibly TRBD1 (6 bases). Sequencing was carried out using peripheral blood. The CDR3 nucleotides read TGTGCCAGCAGCTTAGGGACAGCTTACGAGCAGTACTTC. It codes for CASSLGTAYEQYF. Together with reference TRBV7-6 and TRBJ2-7, the CDR3 gives the full variable domain: GAGVSQSPRYKVTKRGQDVALRCDPISGHVSLYWYRQALGQGPEFLTYFNYEAQQDKSGLPNDRFSAERPEGSISTLTIQRTEQRDSAMYRCASSLGTAYEQYFGPGTRLTVT.